This T cell receptor beta chain was retrieved from a study of T-cell memory formation after mild COVID-19. Study overall: Among the donors, TCR clusters were largely specific to each donor.

In the case of this clonotype: Its antigen is as yet unknown.

Employing constant-segment primers, 5'RACE generated TCR alpha and TCR beta cDNA libraries bearing sample barcodes and UMIs. TCRdb called the 5' RACE reads again in MiXCR, with one record for every CDR3 protein. The table has around 200,000 distinct CDR3 sequences, around 27% seen once. General study results and limits: For contracting clones, CD4+ ones sat mainly in CM and EM, CD8+ in EMRA. SARS-CoV-2 specificity of second-wave clones peaking day 37 was unconfirmed.

Trimming removed 3 bases from V and 1 base from J, with 11 bases in between. The germline V gene encodes CDR1 KGHDR and CDR2 SFDVKD. The CDR3 is 16 residues long. The chain combines TRBV24-1 with TRBJ2-2, with D perhaps given as TRBD1 or TRBD2 (5 bases each). The receptor was derived from an adult woman who had mild COVID-19 (a few samples of this study predate the infection). Cell type and time point are not known. The material sequenced was PBMCs or a T cell subset sorted from them (not recorded which). The CDR3: CATSDQKRGNTGELFF. The CDR3 region has the DNA TGTGCCACCAGTGATCAAAAGAGGGGGAACACCGGGGAGCTGTTTTTT.